Below are 4 T cell receptor beta chains sequenced from a single sample in a study of T-cell reconstitution after alpha-beta-depleted transplantation in children. Regarding the study as a whole: T cells produced anew were the main source of T-cell counts and diversity one year after transplant.

TCRbeta library preparation incorporated unique molecular identifiers. TCRdb reprocessed the PCR reads with MiXCR, giving one entry per CDR3 protein. The sample carries some 300,000 distinct CDR3 sequences, roughly 7.8% recorded once. What these receptors recognize is not known. This sample comprised peripheral blood, obtained 360 days after TCRalphabeta/CD19-depleted stem cell transplant. The receptors were sampled from a female patient aged 2-15 years who had a stem cell transplant for Fanconi anemia, so the T cells may come from the graft donor.

The sample holds a few counts of this clonotype. V and J are TRBV7-6 and TRBJ2-5; 15 positions agree with TRBD2. V was pared by 5 bases and J by 5 bases, with 12 bases of the junction left unmatched. The germline gives CDR1 SGHVS, CDR2 FNYEAQ. The CDR3 length is 18 residues. The CDR3 protein is CASSPLGLAGGPRETQYF. CDR3 DNA: TGTGCCAGCAGCCCCCTCGGACTAGCGGGGGGGCCAAGGGAGACCCAGTACTTC.

A few counts support this clonotype. The genes are TRBV5-1 and TRBJ1-3, with 7 bases aligning to TRBD1. Germline V gives CDR1 SGHRS, CDR2 YFSETQ. CDR3 size: 15 residues. V lost 2 bases to trimming and J lost 0 bases; unmatched junction nucleotides: 2. The CDR3 coding sequence is TGCGCCAGCAGCTTAGGGGGCAACTCTGGAAACACCATATATTTT. Residues: CASSLGGNSGNTIYF.

This chain links TRBV18 with TRBJ2-1; no definite D call. This CDR3 region has 11 residues. Trimming removed 6 bases from V and 8 bases from J, with 8 bases in between. The germline CDR1 and CDR2 sequences are KGHSH and LQKENI. Here the CDR3 DNA reads TGTGCCAGCTCCAAAAAGGATGAGCAGTTCTTC. Its protein product is CASSKKDEQFF. Based on the CDR3 plus reference TRBV18 and TRBJ2-1, the full variable domain is NAGVMQNPRHLVRRRGQEARLRCSPMKGHSHVYWYRQLPEEGLKFMVYLQKENIIDESGMPKERFSAEFPKEGPSILRIQQVVRGDSAAYFCASSKKDEQFFGPGTRLTVL.

This clonotype was recorded many times. This rearrangement joins TRBV28 to TRBJ1-1; 7 bases line up with TRBD1. Germline V CDR1 and CDR2: MDHEN, SYDVKM. This CDR3 spans 17 amino acids. V dropped 5 bases and J dropped 1; count of bases not matched to a gene: 13. CDR3 nucleotides: TGTGCCAGCAGTACCCCTCGAGAGGGGGCAGGGAACACTGAAGCTTTCTTT. Translated: CASSTPREGAGNTEAFF.